This TCR beta chain emerged from a study of shared T cell receptors in the human thymus. Clones were read by immunoSEQ multiplex PCR, and TCRdb kept only the in-frame ones, dropping some. The table records some 720,000 clones, approximately 90% of them present only once. This clone was seen once. In addition, the sample was reused for a study of human thymus T cells. This second study notes: Infants, healthy and Finnish, who were having corrective surgery for congenital heart defects served as donors. Corrective heart surgery yielded resections, and these provided the thymus tissue. Thymic and blood repertoires seemed to favor certain V and J genes.

The origin of this receptor is a boy under two years old with a congenital heart defect. Sequences were obtained from thymocytes.

CDR3 sequence reads: CAWKPFEERERYEQYF. The CDR3 bases are TGTGCCTGGAAACCTTTCGAGGAGCGGGAGAGATACGAGCAGTACTTC. The chain combines TRBV30 with TRBJ2-7, with 8 positions matching TRBD2. The CDR3 covers 16 residues. Germline V gene data show CDR1 as GTSNPN and CDR2 as SVGIG (reference sequence). The V gene end was trimmed by 4 bases and the J gene end by 4 bases; junction bases not matched to a gene: 15.